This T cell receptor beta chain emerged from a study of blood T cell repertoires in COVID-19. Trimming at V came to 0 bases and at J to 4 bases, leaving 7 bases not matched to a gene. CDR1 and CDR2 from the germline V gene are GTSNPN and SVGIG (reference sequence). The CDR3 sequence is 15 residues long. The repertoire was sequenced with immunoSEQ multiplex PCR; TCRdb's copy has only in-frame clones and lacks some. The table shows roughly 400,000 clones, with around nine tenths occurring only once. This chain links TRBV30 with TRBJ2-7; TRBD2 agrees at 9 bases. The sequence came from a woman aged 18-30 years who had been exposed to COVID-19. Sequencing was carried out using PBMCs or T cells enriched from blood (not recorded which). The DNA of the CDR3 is TGTGCCTGGAGTGTCGGGCTAGCGGGGCTATACGAGCAGTACTTC. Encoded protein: CAWSVGLAGLYEQYF.